This T cell receptor beta chain derives from a study of blood T cell repertoires in COVID-19. Libraries were prepared by immunoSEQ multiplex PCR; TCRdb keeps only in-frame clonotypes and omits some of them. Among 69,000 or so clones listed, approximately 82% were seen once. Germline CDR1 MNHNS, CDR2 SASEGT. This CDR3 comprises 15 residues. The ends lost 2 bases at V and 5 bases at J; junction bases unmatched: 6. The genes are TRBV6-1 and TRBJ1-1, with 9 bases lining up with TRBD1. The TCR comes from a woman over 75 with acute or convalescent COVID-19. Specimen: peripheral blood. Here the CDR3 reads CASSEPGQGWTEAFF. In nucleotides, the CDR3 is TGTGCCAGCAGTGAACCTGGACAGGGGTGGACTGAAGCTTTCTTT.